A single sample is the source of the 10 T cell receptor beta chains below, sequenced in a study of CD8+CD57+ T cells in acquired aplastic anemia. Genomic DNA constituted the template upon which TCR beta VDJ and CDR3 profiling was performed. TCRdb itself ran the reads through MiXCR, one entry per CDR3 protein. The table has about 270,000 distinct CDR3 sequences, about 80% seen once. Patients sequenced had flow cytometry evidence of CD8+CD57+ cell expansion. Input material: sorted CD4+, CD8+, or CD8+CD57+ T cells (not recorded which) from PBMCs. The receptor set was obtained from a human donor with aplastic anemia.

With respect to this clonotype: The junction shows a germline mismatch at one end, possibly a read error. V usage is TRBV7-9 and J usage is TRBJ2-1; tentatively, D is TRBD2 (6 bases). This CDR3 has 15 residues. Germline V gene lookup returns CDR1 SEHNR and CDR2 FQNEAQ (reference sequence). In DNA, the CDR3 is TGTGCCACCAGCCGAGATAGCCAGGCGGGAAATACGCAGTTCTTC. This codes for CATSRDSQAGNTQFF.

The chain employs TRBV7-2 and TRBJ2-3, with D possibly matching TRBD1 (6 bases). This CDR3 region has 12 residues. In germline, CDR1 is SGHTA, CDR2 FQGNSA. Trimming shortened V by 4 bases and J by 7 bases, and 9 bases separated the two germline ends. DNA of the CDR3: TGTGCCAGCAGCTCAGGGGAGAATACGCAGTATTTT. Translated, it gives CASSSGENTQYF.

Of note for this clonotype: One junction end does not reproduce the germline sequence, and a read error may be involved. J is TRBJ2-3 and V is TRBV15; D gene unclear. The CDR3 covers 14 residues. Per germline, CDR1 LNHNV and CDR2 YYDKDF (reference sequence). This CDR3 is CASSLEARPDTQYF. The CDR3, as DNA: TGTGCCAGCAGCTTAGAGGCACGTCCCGATACGCAGTACTTT.

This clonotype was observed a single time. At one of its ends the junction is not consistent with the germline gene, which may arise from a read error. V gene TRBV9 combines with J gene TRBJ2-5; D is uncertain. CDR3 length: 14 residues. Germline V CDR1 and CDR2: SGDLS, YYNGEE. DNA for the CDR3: TGTGCCACCAGCAGAGGCACCGCGCAAGAGACCCACTACTTC. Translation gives CATSRGTAQETHYF.

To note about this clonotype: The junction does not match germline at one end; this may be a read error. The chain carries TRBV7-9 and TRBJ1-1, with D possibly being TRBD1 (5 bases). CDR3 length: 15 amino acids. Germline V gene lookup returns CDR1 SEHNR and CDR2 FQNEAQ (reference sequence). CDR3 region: CASSFQGSGGSDELF. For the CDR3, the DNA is TGTGCCAGCAGCTTTCAAGGAAGCGGGGGGAGCGATGAGCTCTTT.

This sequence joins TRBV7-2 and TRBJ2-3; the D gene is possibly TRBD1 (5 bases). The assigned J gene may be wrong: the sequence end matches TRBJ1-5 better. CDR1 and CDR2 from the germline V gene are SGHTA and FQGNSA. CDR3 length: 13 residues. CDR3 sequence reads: CASRDGATGTQHF. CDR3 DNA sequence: TGTGCCAGCAGGGACGGTGCAACAGGTACACAGCATTTT.

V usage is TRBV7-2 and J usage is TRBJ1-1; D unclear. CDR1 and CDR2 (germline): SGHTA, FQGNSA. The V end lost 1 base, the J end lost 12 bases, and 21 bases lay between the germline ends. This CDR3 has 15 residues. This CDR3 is CASSLDLTGGPDSFF. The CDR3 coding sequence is TGTGCCAGCAGCTTAGATCTGACGGGTGGACCGGACTCTTTCTTT.

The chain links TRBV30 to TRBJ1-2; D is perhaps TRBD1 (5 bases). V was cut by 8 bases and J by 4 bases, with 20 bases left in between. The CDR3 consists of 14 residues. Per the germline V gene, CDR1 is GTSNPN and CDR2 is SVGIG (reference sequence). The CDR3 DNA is TGTGCCGGATCTATGACGGCAGGGCGCTATGGCTACACCTTC. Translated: CAGSMTAGRYGYTF.

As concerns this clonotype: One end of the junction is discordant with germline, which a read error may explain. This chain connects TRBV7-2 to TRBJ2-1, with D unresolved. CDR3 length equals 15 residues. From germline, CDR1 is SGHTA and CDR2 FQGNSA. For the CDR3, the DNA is TGTGCCAGTAGTATAGCTAGAGGAGCCTACAATCAGCATTTCTTC. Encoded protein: CASSIARGAYNQHFF. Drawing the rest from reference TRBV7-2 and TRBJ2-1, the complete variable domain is GAGVSQSPSNKVTEKGKDVELRCDPISGHTALYWYRQSLGQGLEFLIYFQGNSAPDKSGLPSDRFSAERTGGSVSTLTIQRTQQEDSAVYLCASSIARGAYNQHFFGPGTRLTVL.

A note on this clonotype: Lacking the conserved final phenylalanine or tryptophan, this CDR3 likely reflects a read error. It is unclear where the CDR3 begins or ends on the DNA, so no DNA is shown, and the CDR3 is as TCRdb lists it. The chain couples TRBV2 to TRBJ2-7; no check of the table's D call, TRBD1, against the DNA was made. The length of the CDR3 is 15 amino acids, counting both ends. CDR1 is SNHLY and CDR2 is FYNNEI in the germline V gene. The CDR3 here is CASGDGGTLTQYFYP.